This T cell receptor (beta chain) appears in the sequencing data of a study of CD8+ T cells in alopecia areata. From germline, CDR1 is SQVTM and CDR2 ANQGSEA. V shed 7 bases and J shed 1 base, with 13 bases lying between them. This CDR3 is 13 amino acids long. Investigators sorted PBMCs to obtain both CD4+ and CD8+ T cells. cDNA prepared by RNA extraction and subsequent reverse transcription served as the template for sequencing. The assay was immunoSEQ multiplex PCR, and TCRdb's table has in-frame clones only and misses some. The sample includes roughly 200,000 clones, roughly three fifths of them seen just once.

This clonotype was sampled from a human donor in good health. The chain links TRBV29-1 to TRBJ1-1; perhaps TRBD1 as D (5 bases). The sequenced sample was CD8+ T cells sorted from blood. The CDR3 DNA sequence: TGCAGCGGGTGGGACGTACAGAACACTGAAGCTTTCTTT. Translated, it gives CSGWDVQNTEAFF.